This TCR beta chain emerged from a study of vaccination effects on CD4 cells after COVID-19. This CDR3 comprises 14 residues. Germline V gives CDR1 SGHTA, CDR2 FQGNSA. The trim removed 5 bases at V and 7 bases at J, leaving 7 bases unmatched. Only in-frame clones appear in the TCRdb table, and some are missing; sequencing was by immunoSEQ multiplex PCR. The sample has some 77,000 clones; around three quarters are singletons. Antigen-specific CD4+ T cells expanded by the ViraFEST assay with viral peptide pools were then sequenced. Cultured cells yielded isolated CD4+ T cells after 10 days. Among the vaccine recipients, none had a prior SARS-CoV-2 infection, and nucleocapsid antibodies were negative. Notes on this clone: The target antigen is unknown.

The V and J genes are TRBV7-2 and TRBJ2-7; 11 nucleotides agree with TRBD1. Sequenced here: CD4+ T cells from PBMCs cultured with HCoV-OC43 spike peptides, sampled before COVID-19 vaccination. The subset: HCoV-OC43 spike overlapping peptide pool stimulation. The TCR was taken from a human donor who received a COVID-19 vaccine. The CDR3 DNA reads TGTGCCAGCAGCCCGGTGGGACAGGGGGGTGAGCAGTACGTC. This sequence encodes CASSPVGQGGEQYV.